This is a list of T cell receptor beta chains from one sample in a study of CD8 T cells in Susac syndrome. MiXCR, applied by TCRdb to the immunoSEQ multiplex PCR reads, yields one record per CDR3 protein. The data hold approximately 120,000 distinct CDR3 sequences, with roughly 97% observed a single time. Source material: CD4+ T cells from PBMCs. The receptors come from a human donor in good health. Both conserved end residues are part of each CDR3. A D gene is named only where the DNA matches it firmly. Rows may omit the clone size; those that give it use once, few, many or a size class.

CDR3 DNA,CDR3 protein,clone size,V gene,D gene,J gene
TGTGCCAGCAGCCGGGACAGGGAGGATGAAAAACTGTTTTTT,CASSRDREDEKLFF,-,TRBV7-9,TRBD1,TRBJ1-4
TGTGCCAGCAGCTTAGAGGTCTTGCAGCCCCAGCATTTT,CASSLEVLQPQHF,once,TRBV11-2,-,TRBJ1-5
TGTGCCAGCAGCCCCGAAGGAGTAGGGTCTTACTCCTACGAGCAGTACTTC,CASSPEGVGSYSYEQYF,-,TRBV21-1,-,TRBJ2-7
TGTGCCAGCAGCGCGGGATTGGGCTACACCTTC,CASSAGLGYTF,-,TRBV9,-,TRBJ1-2
TGTGCCAGCAGTGAAGCCGAGACAGGGGCCTACGAGCAGTACTTC,CASSEAETGAYEQYF,-,TRBV2,TRBD1,TRBJ2-7
TGCAGCGCGCAAAAGGGGGAGGCCCAGCATTTT,CSAQKGEAQHF,-,TRBV29-1,-,TRBJ1-5
TGTGCCAGCAGCTTACAAGGAGACAATCGGCCCCAGCATTTT,CASSLQGDNRPQHF,-,TRBV7-9,-,TRBJ1-5
TGTGCCACCAGTGACAGGACGGCGAGCTCCTACAATGAGCAGTTCTTC,CATSDRTASSYNEQFF,once,TRBV24-1,-,TRBJ2-1
TGTGCCAGCAGGACCCTAGCGGGAGGGCCGATCGGGGAGCTGTTTTTT,CASRTLAGGPIGELFF,-,TRBV2,TRBD2,TRBJ2-2
TGTGCCAGCAGCCCCCGACCTGGCTCTGGAAACACCATATATTTT,CASSPRPGSGNTIYF,-,TRBV5-6,-,TRBJ1-3
TGCAGCGTTACCGGGGGCGCAGTACAGACCCAGTACTTC,CSVTGGAVQTQYF,-,TRBV29-1,-,TRBJ2-5
TGTGCCACCAGCAGAGATTCGCGGGAGGGCTATGAGCAGTTCTTC,CATSRDSREGYEQFF,-,TRBV15,TRBD2,TRBJ2-1
TGTGCCAGCAGTTCGACCAACTTATTTCCTAAAGGCGGGGAGCTGTTTTTT,CASSSTNLFPKGGELFF,once,TRBV28,-,TRBJ2-2
TGTGCCACCAGTGATTGGACGGTCGGGTCCTACAATGAGCAGTTCTTC,CATSDWTVGSYNEQFF,-,TRBV24-1,-,TRBJ2-1
TGTGCCAGCAGAAGACAGGGGGCGAGTACCGGGGAGCTGTTTTTT,CASRRQGASTGELFF,-,TRBV12-3/TRBV12-4,TRBD1,TRBJ2-2